This TCR beta chain was recovered during a study of T cells after yellow fever vaccination. Study results and caveats: When the response was secondary, it was weaker but reached its peak faster, day 5 versus 15. Some clonotypes, a small share, were shared between CD4 and CD8 compartments.

This clonotype was picked up many times. Antigen: not known. TCRdb called the 5' RACE reads again in MiXCR, with one record for every CDR3 protein. The table records some 220,000 distinct CDR3 sequences, approximately 3.3% of them present only once. The CDR3 is made up of 14 amino acids. V gave up 7 bases and J gave up 2 bases, with 9 bases separating them. The sequencing here drew on CD4+ T cells sorted from PBMCs, taken 10 days after the yellow fever booster vaccination. This clonotype originated in a young man who received the YFV17D yellow fever vaccine. The V call is TRBV12-3 or TRBV12-4, the J call TRBJ1-6; D ambiguous. CDR3 DNA: TGTGCCAGCACTCGGGCCACCTATAATTCACCCCTCCACTTT. It specifies CASTRATYNSPLHF.